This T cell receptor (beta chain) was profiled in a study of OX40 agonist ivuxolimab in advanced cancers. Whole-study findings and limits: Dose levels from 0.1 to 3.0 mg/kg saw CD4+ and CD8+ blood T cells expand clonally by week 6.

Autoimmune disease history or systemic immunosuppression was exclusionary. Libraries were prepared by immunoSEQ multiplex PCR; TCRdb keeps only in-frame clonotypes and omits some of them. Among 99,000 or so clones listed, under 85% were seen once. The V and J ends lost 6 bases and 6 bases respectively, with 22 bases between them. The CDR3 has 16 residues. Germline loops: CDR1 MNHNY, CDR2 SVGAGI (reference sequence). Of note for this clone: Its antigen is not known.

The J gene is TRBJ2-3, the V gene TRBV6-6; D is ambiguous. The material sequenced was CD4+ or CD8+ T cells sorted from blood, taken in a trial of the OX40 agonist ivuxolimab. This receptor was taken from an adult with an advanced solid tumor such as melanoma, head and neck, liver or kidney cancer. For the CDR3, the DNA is TGTGCCAGCAGCCTAGAGACAAGCCCCGCACATGATACGCAGTATTTT. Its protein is CASSLETSPAHDTQYF.